The 23 T cell receptor beta chains given below trace back to one sample, sequenced in a study of blood T cell repertoires in COVID-19. Clones were read by immunoSEQ multiplex PCR, and TCRdb kept only the in-frame ones, dropping some. The data hold some 140,000 clones, with 80% to 85% observed a single time. The sequencing input was PBMCs or T cells enriched from blood (not recorded which). The receptors were gathered from a man between 40 and 49 years old with acute COVID-19.

This chain joins TRBV2 and TRBJ2-7; D possibly corresponds to TRBD1 (5 bases). The V gene lost 6 bases and the J gene lost 2 bases, with 8 bases spanning the gap. The CDR3 totals 12 residues. Germline V gives CDR1 SNHLY, CDR2 FYNNEI. As DNA, the CDR3 is TGTGCCAGCAGCGCGACAGCCTACGAGCAGTACTTC. It specifies CASSATAYEQYF. The full variable domain, rest sourced from reference TRBV2 and TRBJ2-7, is EPEVTQTPSHQVTQMGQEVILRCVPISNHLYFYWYRQILGQKVEFLVSFYNNEISEKSEIFDDQFSVERPDGSNFTLKIRSTKLEDSAMYFCASSATAYEQYFGPGTRLTVT.

The J gene is TRBJ1-1, the V gene TRBV5-1, with TRBD1 as a possible D gene (5 bases). The V end lost 0 bases, the J end lost 0 bases, and 12 bases lay between the germline ends. Germline CDR1 SGHRS, CDR2 YFSETQ. This CDR3 has 16 amino acids. CDR3 residues: CASSLDGGGMNTEAFF. CDR3 nucleotide sequence: TGCGCCAGCAGCTTGGACGGGGGAGGGATGAACACTGAAGCTTTCTTT.

This chain links TRBV4-1 with TRBJ2-1; TRBD2 agrees at 13 bases. CDR3 length: 17 amino acids. Trimming cost V 1 base and J 4 bases; bases outside gene matches: 4. In germline, CDR1 is MGHRA, CDR2 YSYEKL. This chain's CDR3 is CASSQGGLAGTYNEQFF. The CDR3 DNA follows: TGCGCCAGCAGCCAAGGGGGACTAGCGGGAACATACAATGAGCAGTTCTTC.

This sequence joins TRBV5-1 and TRBJ2-3; D possibly corresponds to TRBD2 (6 bases). The V end lost 3 bases, the J end lost 5 bases, and 19 bases lay between the germline ends. CDR1 and CDR2 from the germline V gene are SGHRS and YFSETQ. The CDR3 spans 16 residues. CDR3 loop: CASSSGRGPGEDTQYF. CDR3 nucleotides: TGCGCCAGCAGCTCGGGGCGGGGCCCAGGCGAAGATACGCAGTATTTT.

This rearrangement joins TRBV27 to TRBJ1-4; 9 bases line up with TRBD1. Germline values: CDR1 MNHEY, CDR2 SMNVEV (reference sequence). Trimming took 6 bases from V and 5 from J; bases not matched to a gene: 7. The CDR3 loop spans 15 amino acids. The CDR3: CASSDRGTGNEKLFF. CDR3 nucleotide sequence: TGTGCCAGCAGCGACCGCGGGACAGGGAATGAAAAACTGTTTTTT.

The chain links TRBV5-4 to TRBJ1-3; 7 nucleotides align to TRBD1. The CDR3 runs to 16 residues. With 3 bases clipped from V and 0 bases from J, the junction kept 6 bases outside the gene matches. Germline loops: CDR1 SGHNT, CDR2 YYREEE (reference sequence). This chain's CDR3 is CASSSMTGISGNTIYF. Written as DNA, the CDR3 is TGTGCCAGCAGCTCGATGACAGGGATCTCTGGAAACACCATATATTTT.

The rearrangement joins TRBV28 to TRBJ1-1; 7 nucleotides line up with TRBD1. Germline V gives CDR1 MDHEN, CDR2 SYDVKM. The CDR3 covers 14 residues. V trimming: 5 bases; J trimming: 4 bases; junction bases outside the gene matches: 7. The CDR3 sequence: CASSLTTGSTEAFF. For the CDR3, the DNA is TGTGCCAGCAGTCTCACGACAGGGTCCACTGAAGCTTTCTTT.

The rearrangement links TRBV7-9 to TRBJ2-1, with a weak D call TRBD2 (6 bases). The germline V gene has CDR1 SEHNR and CDR2 FQNEAQ (reference sequence). V dropped 1 base and J dropped 12 bases, with 16 bases sitting between them. The CDR3 has 14 amino acids. CDR3 sequence: CASSLGLGGYGQFF. The DNA for the CDR3 is TGTGCCAGCAGCTTAGGGTTGGGGGGATATGGGCAGTTCTTC.

The rearrangement joins TRBV11-2 to TRBJ1-1, with TRBD1 matching 7 bases. The CDR3 sequence is 15 residues long. The trim removed 6 bases at V and 0 bases at J, leaving 7 bases unmatched. From germline, CDR1 is SGHAT and CDR2 FQNNGV. The DNA for the CDR3 is TGTGCCAGCAGTAGGGGGCAACTCGTGAACACTGAAGCTTTCTTT. As protein: CASSRGQLVNTEAFF.

V is TRBV5-1 and J is TRBJ2-1, with D possibly TRBD2 on 6 matching bases. This CDR3 spans 14 amino acids. Deletions cut 2 bases from V and 5 bases from J, with 11 bases between. Germline CDR1 and CDR2: SGHRS and YFSETQ. The CDR3 is CASSFTSPDNEQFF. CDR3 bases: TGCGCCAGCAGCTTTACTAGCCCAGACAATGAGCAGTTCTTC.

The chain carries TRBV4-3 and TRBJ2-4, with 9 bases fitting TRBD1. The CDR3 extends over 17 amino acids. CDR1 is LGHNA and CDR2 is YSLEER in the germline V gene. With 4 bases clipped from V and 7 bases from J, the junction kept 14 bases outside the gene matches. The CDR3 DNA sequence: TGCGCCAGCAGCCCAAAATGGACAGGGGAGAGGGGGAACATTCAGTACTTC. This codes for CASSPKWTGERGNIQYF.

The chain employs TRBV7-2 and TRBJ2-7, with 14 bases aligning to TRBD2. The germline CDR1 and CDR2 sequences are SGHTA and FQGNSA. V was clipped by 4 bases and J by 7 bases; unmatched bases: 3. The CDR3 contains 14 residues. CDR3 sequence reads: CASSSGLAGEEQYF. The CDR3 DNA is TGTGCCAGCAGCTCGGGACTAGCGGGAGAGGAGCAGTACTTC.

V and J are TRBV10-2 and TRBJ2-5; 7 nucleotides agree with TRBD2. The germline CDR1 and CDR2 sequences are WSHSY and SAAADI. Trimming took 3 bases from V and 5 from J; bases not matched to a gene: 9. CDR3 length equals 15 residues. In DNA, the CDR3 is TGCGCCAGCAGTGACGGCGGGGGTGGGGCGGAGACCCAGTACTTC. Its protein is CASSDGGGGAETQYF.

The genes are TRBV12-3 or TRBV12-4 and TRBJ2-7; TRBD1 matches 7 bases. J was trimmed by 4 bases and V by 3 bases; bases with no gene match: 3. CDR3 size: 13 residues. CDR3 nucleotides: TGTGCCAGCAGTTTTGGCAGGGGGTACGAGCAGTACTTC. Encoded protein: CASSFGRGYEQYF.

The chain is built from TRBV19 and TRBJ2-1; TRBD1 aligns across 8 bases. The CDR3 runs to 15 residues. Germline V lookup: CDR1 LNHDA, CDR2 SQIVND (reference sequence). Unmatched junction bases numbered 16, after V lost 10 bases and J lost 8 bases. CDR3 nucleotide sequence: TGTGCCACTATATCAGGGGACAGGAGTGGGGATGAGCAGTTCTTC. Amino acid sequence: CATISGDRSGDEQFF.

The chain combines TRBV14 with TRBJ2-1; no firm D call. The CDR3 extends over 14 amino acids. V lost 4 bases to trimming and J lost 10 bases, with 17 bases between them. Germline V lookup: CDR1 SGHDN, CDR2 FVKESK. In nucleotides, the CDR3 is TGTGCCAGCAGCCCCCGACCCCTAGTTGGGGAGCAGTTCTTC. Translated: CASSPRPLVGEQFF.

CDR3 coding DNA: TGTGCCAGCAGCTTAGAGGGGGCCAAACGAAACACTGAAGCTTTCTTT. Translation gives CASSLEGAKRNTEAFF. The V call is TRBV7-9, the J call TRBJ1-1, with 7 bases aligning to TRBD1. The CDR3 consists of 16 residues. CDR1 SEHNR and CDR2 FQNEAQ come from the germline V gene (reference sequence). J gave up 2 bases and V 1 base, and 7 bases lay outside the gene matches.

The V call is TRBV5-1, the J call TRBJ1-6; D might be TRBD1 (6 bases). CDR1 and CDR2 (germline): SGHRS, YFSETQ. There are 16 residues in the CDR3. V was shortened by 1 base and J by 9 bases, with 17 bases between the two germline ends. The CDR3 nucleotides read TGCGCCAGCAGCTTGTCGGGGGGCAGGTACGGTTCACCCCTCCACTTT. It yields the protein CASSLSGGRYGSPLHF.

The chain recombines TRBV5-1 with TRBJ1-6; TRBD1 aligns across 8 bases. The CDR3 contains 14 residues. Looked up from germline, CDR1 is SGHRS and CDR2 is YFSETQ. Trimming cost V 0 bases and J 8 bases; bases outside gene matches: 1. DNA of the CDR3: TGCGCCAGCAGCTTGGTGGGACAGGATTCACCCCTCCACTTT. Translating gives CASSLVGQDSPLHF.

This chain uses TRBV7-8 with TRBJ1-6, with 7 bases aligning to TRBD1. The CDR3 sequence is 14 residues long. The ends lost 4 bases at V and 7 bases at J; junction bases unmatched: 4. CDR1 is SGHVS and CDR2 is FQNEAQ in the germline V gene. CDR3 nucleotides: TGTGCCAGCAGCTCGGGACAGCAGAATTCACCCCTCCACTTT. This sequence encodes CASSSGQQNSPLHF.

V gene TRBV4-2 combines with J gene TRBJ1-1, with D possibly TRBD1 on 6 matching bases. This CDR3 comprises 13 residues. V was pared by 5 bases and J by 1 base, with 8 bases between. Germline V gene sequence: CDR1 LGHNA, CDR2 YNFKEQ. The CDR3 is CASSYRENTEAFF. CDR3 bases: TGTGCCAGCAGCTACAGGGAGAACACTGAAGCTTTCTTT.

V is TRBV28 and J is TRBJ2-7, with D possibly TRBD2 on 6 matching bases. V was shortened by 4 bases and J by 0 bases, with 13 bases between the two germline ends. The CDR3 loop spans 15 amino acids. In germline, CDR1 is MDHEN, CDR2 SYDVKM. CDR3 sequence (DNA): TGTGCCAGCAGTTCCCCTAGCGAACGCTCCTACGAGCAGTACTTC. Translation: CASSSPSERSYEQYF.

The J gene is TRBJ1-1, the V gene TRBV10-3, with a possible D match to TRBD1 (6 bases). The CDR3 totals 13 residues. The germline gives CDR1 ENHRY, CDR2 SYGVKD. V lost 5 bases to trimming and J lost 4 bases, with 11 bases between them. The CDR3 DNA is TGTGCCATCAGTTCAGGGACACGCACTGAAGCTTTCTTT. Encoded protein: CAISSGTRTEAFF.